The 3 T cell receptor beta chains below all came from one sample that was sequenced in a study of lymphopenia after photon versus proton radiotherapy. Repertoires were generated with immunoSEQ multiplex PCR, while TCRdb's copy carries only in-frame clones and drops some. The data show 150,000 or so clones, with roughly nine tenths seen just once and less than 6% held by the top ten. This specimen was peripheral blood, taken from a patient treated with photon-based radiotherapy. These receptors came from a man in his forties or fifties with gastric cancer.

The V call is TRBV6-5, the J call TRBJ1-1; possible D gene TRBD1, 5 bases. The CDR3 runs 16 residues. Germline V gene data show CDR1 as MNHEY and CDR2 as SVGAGI. Trimming pared 2 bases from V and 3 bases from J, leaving 16 bases between. The CDR3 is CASSYSLGAGDTEAFF. CDR3 nucleotides: TGTGCCAGCAGTTACAGCCTCGGGGCTGGGGACACTGAAGCTTTCTTT.

This sequence joins TRBV30 and TRBJ2-7; D remains unclear. V dropped 4 bases and J dropped 1 base, with 17 bases sitting between them. The germline V gene has CDR1 GTSNPN and CDR2 SVGIG (reference sequence). The CDR3 contains 15 residues. In DNA form, the CDR3 reads TGTGCCTGGAACCGACTGCGTCCGGTTTCCTACGAGCAGTACTTC. The encoded protein is CAWNRLRPVSYEQYF.

This clone was detected a few times. The chain uses TRBV4-2 and TRBJ1-5, with D unclear. The CDR3 sequence is 14 residues long. V lost 1 base to trimming and J lost 3 bases, with 7 bases between them. Per germline, CDR1 LGHNA and CDR2 YNFKEQ. Here the CDR3 DNA reads TGTGCCAGCAGCCAAGCCAGGCTCAATCAGCCCCAGCATTTT. Translated, it gives CASSQARLNQPQHF.